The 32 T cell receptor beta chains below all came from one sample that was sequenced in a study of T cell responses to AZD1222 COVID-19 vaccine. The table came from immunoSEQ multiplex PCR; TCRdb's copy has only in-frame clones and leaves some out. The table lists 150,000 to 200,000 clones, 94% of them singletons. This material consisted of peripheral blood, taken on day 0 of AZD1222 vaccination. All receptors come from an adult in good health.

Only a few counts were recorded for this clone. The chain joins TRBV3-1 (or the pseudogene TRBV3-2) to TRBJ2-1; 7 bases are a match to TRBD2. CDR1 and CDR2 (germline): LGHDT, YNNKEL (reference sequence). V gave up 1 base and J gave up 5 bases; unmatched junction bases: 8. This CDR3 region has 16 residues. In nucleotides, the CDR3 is TGTGCCAGCAGCCAAGGACTAGCTATTGGCGACAATGAGCAGTTCTTC. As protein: CASSQGLAIGDNEQFF.

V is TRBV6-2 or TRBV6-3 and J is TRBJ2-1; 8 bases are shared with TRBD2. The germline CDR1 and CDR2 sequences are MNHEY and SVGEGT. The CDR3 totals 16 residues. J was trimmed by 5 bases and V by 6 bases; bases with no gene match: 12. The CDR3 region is CASSQSGSAGDNEQFF. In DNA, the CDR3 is TGTGCCAGCAGCCAGAGCGGGAGTGCCGGCGACAATGAGCAGTTCTTC.

The CDR3: CASRAATSTDTQYF. CDR3 sequence (DNA): TGTGCCAGCAGGGCGGCGACTAGCACAGATACGCAGTATTTT. The V gene is TRBV27, the J gene TRBJ2-3, with D unclear. The germline gives CDR1 MNHEY, CDR2 SMNVEV (reference sequence). The CDR3 length is 14 residues. Trimming left V 6 bases short and J 0 bases short, with 10 bases between.

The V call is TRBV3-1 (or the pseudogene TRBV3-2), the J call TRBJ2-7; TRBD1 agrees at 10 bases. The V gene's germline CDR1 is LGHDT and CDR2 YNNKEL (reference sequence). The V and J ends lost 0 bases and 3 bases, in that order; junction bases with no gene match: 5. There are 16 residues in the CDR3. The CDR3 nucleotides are TGTGCCAGCAGCCAAGATCTTGGGACAGGGGTCTACGAGCAGTACTTC. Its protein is CASSQDLGTGVYEQYF.

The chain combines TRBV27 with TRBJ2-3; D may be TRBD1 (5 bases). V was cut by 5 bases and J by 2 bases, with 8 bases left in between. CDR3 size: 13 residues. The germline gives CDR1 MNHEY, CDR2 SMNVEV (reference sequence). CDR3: CASSTRDTDTQYF. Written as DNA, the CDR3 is TGTGCCAGCAGTACCAGGGACACAGATACGCAGTATTTT.

CDR3 sequence reads: CSAEGVRELFF. In nucleotides, the CDR3 is TGCAGTGCAGAGGGTGTCCGGGAGCTGTTTTTT. This chain joins TRBV20-1 and TRBJ2-2, with D perhaps TRBD2 (5 bases). The CDR3 has 11 residues. Germline lookup yields CDR1 DFQATT and CDR2 SNEGSKA (reference sequence). Trimming left V 6 bases short and J 9 bases short, with 11 bases between.

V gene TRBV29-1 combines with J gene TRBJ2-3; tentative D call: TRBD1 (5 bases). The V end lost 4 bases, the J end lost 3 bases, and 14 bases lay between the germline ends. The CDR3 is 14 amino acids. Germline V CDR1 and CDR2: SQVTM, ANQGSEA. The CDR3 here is CSVAGAGSTDTQYF. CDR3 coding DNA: TGCAGCGTTGCTGGGGCCGGGTCGACAGATACGCAGTATTTT.

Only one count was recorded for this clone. CDR3 nucleotides: TGTGCCAGCAGTTTCGGGGAGGGGAGCTCCTACGAGCAGTACTTC. As protein: CASSFGEGSSYEQYF. The rearrangement uses TRBV28 and TRBJ2-7; 7 bases match TRBD2. The V gene end was trimmed by 3 bases and the J gene end by 0 bases; junction bases not matched to a gene: 5. CDR1 is MDHEN, CDR2 SYDVKM, per germline. The CDR3 is made up of 15 amino acids. The whole variable domain, remainder taken from reference TRBV28 and TRBJ2-7, is DVKVTQSSRYLVKRTGEKVFLECVQDMDHENMFWYRQDPGLGLRLIYFSYDVKMKEKGDIPEGYSVSREKKERFSLILESASTNQTSMYLCASSFGEGSSYEQYFGPGTRLTVT.

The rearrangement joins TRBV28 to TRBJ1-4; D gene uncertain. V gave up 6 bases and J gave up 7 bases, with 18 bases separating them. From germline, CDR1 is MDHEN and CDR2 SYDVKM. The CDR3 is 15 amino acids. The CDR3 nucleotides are TGTGCCAGCAGGCCCGGGTTCCGACGGGGTGAAAAACTGTTTTTT. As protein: CASRPGFRRGEKLFF.

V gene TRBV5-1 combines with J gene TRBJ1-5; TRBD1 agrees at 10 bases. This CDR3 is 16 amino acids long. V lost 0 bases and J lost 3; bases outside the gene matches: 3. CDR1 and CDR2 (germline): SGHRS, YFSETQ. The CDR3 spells CASSLDGTGDNQPQHF. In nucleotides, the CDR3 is TGCGCCAGCAGCTTGGACGGGACAGGGGACAATCAGCCCCAGCATTTT.

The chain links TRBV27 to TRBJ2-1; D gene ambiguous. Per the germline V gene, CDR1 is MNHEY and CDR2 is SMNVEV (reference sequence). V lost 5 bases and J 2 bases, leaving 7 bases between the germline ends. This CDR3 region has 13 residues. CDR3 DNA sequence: TGTGCCAGCAGTACCCTCACCTACAATGAGCAGTTCTTC. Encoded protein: CASSTLTYNEQFF.

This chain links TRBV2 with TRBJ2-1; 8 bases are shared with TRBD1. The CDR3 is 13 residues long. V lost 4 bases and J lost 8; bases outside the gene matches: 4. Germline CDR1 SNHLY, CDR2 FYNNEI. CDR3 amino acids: CASSGQGLDEQFF. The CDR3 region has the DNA TGTGCCAGCAGTGGACAGGGGTTGGATGAGCAGTTCTTC. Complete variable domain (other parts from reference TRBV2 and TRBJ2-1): EPEVTQTPSHQVTQMGQEVILRCVPISNHLYFYWYRQILGQKVEFLVSFYNNEISEKSEIFDDQFSVERPDGSNFTLKIRSTKLEDSAMYFCASSGQGLDEQFFGPGTRLTVL.

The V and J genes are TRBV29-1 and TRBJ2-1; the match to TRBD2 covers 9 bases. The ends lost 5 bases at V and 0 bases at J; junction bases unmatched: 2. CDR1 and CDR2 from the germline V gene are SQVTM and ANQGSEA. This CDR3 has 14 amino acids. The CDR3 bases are TGCAGCGTTATTAGCGGGAGCTCCTACAATGAGCAGTTCTTC. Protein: CSVISGSSYNEQFF.

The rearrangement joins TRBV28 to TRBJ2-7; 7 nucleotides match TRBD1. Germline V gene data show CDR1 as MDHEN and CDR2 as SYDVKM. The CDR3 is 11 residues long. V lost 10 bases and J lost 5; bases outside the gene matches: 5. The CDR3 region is CATRGSDEQYF. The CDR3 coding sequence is TGTGCCACCAGGGGGAGCGACGAGCAGTACTTC.

CDR3 DNA sequence: TGCGCCAGCAGCTTGGACCCTAGCGGCCAGGGCGATACGCAGTATTTT. It encodes CASSLDPSGQGDTQYF. The chain carries TRBV5-1 and TRBJ2-3; 7 nucleotides align to TRBD2. The ends lost 0 bases at V and 6 bases at J; junction bases unmatched: 10. Germline V lookup: CDR1 SGHRS, CDR2 YFSETQ. CDR3 length equals 16 residues. Together with reference TRBV5-1 and TRBJ2-3, the CDR3 gives the full variable domain: KAGVTQTPRYLIKTRGQQVTLSCSPISGHRSVSWYQQTPGQGLQFLFEYFSETQRNKGNFPGRFSGRQFSNSRSEMNVSTLELGDSALYLCASSLDPSGQGDTQYFGPGTRLTVL.

The CDR3 DNA reads as TGTGCCAGCAGTGAGGCTATTGCAGATACGCAGTATTTT. This codes for CASSEAIADTQYF. The chain is built from TRBV2 and TRBJ2-3; no firm D call. CDR1 is SNHLY and CDR2 is FYNNEI in the germline V gene. The CDR3 sequence is 13 residues long. Between the trimmed V and J ends, which lost 3 bases and 4 bases, there was a span of 8 bases. The complete variable domain, with remaining parts taken from reference TRBV2 and TRBJ2-3, reads EPEVTQTPSHQVTQMGQEVILRCVPISNHLYFYWYRQILGQKVEFLVSFYNNEISEKSEIFDDQFSVERPDGSNFTLKIRSTKLEDSAMYFCASSEAIADTQYFGPGTRLTVL.

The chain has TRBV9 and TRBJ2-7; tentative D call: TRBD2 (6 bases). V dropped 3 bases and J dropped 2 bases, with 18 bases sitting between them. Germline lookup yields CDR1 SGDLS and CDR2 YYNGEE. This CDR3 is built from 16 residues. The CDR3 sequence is CASSEGAGLSTYEQYF. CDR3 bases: TGTGCCAGCAGCGAAGGGGCTGGACTATCCACCTACGAGCAGTACTTC.

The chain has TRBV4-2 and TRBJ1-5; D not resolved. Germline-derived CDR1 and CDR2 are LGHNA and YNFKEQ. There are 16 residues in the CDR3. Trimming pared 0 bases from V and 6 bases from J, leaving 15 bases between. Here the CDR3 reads CASSQDPHGGSQPQHF. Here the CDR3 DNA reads TGTGCCAGCAGCCAAGACCCCCATGGAGGATCTCAGCCCCAGCATTTT.

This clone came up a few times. The CDR3 spells CATRDYRTPYNEQFF. The CDR3 nucleotides read TGTGCCACCAGGGACTATCGAACTCCTTACAATGAGCAGTTCTTC. The V gene is TRBV15, the J gene TRBJ2-1, with TRBD2 as a possible D gene (6 bases). The V end lost 6 bases, the J end lost 4 bases, and 16 bases lay between the germline ends. CDR1 and CDR2 (germline): LNHNV, YYDKDF (reference sequence). This CDR3 contains 15 residues. Full variable domain (remainder filled in from reference TRBV15 and TRBJ2-1): DAMVIQNPRYQVTQFGKPVTLSCSQTLNHNVMYWYQQKSSQAPKLLFHYYDKDFNNEADTPDNFQSRRPNTSFCFLDIRSPGLGDTAMYLCATRDYRTPYNEQFFGPGTRLTVL.

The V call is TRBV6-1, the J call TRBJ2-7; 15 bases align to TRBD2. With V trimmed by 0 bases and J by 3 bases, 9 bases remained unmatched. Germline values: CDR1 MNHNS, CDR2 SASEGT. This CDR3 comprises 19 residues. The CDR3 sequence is CASSEARTSGRAGFYEQYF. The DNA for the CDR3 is TGTGCCAGCAGTGAAGCCCGGACTAGCGGGAGGGCCGGTTTCTACGAGCAGTACTTC.

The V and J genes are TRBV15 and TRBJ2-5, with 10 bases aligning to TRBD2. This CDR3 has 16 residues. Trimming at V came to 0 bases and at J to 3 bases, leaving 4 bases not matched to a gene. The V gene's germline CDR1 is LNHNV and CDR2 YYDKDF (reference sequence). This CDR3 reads CATSRDGGLAEETQYF. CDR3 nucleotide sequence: TGTGCCACCAGCAGAGATGGTGGACTAGCGGAAGAGACCCAGTACTTC.

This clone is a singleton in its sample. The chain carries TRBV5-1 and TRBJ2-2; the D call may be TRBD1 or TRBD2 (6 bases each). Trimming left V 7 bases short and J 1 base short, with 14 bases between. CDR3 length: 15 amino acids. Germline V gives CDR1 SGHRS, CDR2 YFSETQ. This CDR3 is CASHRDSLNTGELFF. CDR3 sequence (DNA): TGCGCCAGCCACAGGGACTCACTGAACACCGGGGAGCTGTTTTTT. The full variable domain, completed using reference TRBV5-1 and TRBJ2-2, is KAGVTQTPRYLIKTRGQQVTLSCSPISGHRSVSWYQQTPGQGLQFLFEYFSETQRNKGNFPGRFSGRQFSNSRSEMNVSTLELGDSALYLCASHRDSLNTGELFFGEGSRLTVL.

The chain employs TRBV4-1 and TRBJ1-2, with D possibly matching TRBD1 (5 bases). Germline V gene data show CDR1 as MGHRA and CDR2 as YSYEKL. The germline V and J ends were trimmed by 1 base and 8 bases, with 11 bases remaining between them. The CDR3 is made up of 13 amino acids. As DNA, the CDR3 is TGCGCCAGCAGCCAAGGGGCAGGGAACGGCTACACCTTC. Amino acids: CASSQGAGNGYTF.

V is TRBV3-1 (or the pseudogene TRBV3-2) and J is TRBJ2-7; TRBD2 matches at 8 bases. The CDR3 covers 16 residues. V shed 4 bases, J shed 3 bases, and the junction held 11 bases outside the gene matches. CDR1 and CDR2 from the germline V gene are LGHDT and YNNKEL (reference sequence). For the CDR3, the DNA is TGTGCCAGCAGCCTGCGGACGGGACTAGTCATCTACGAGCAGTACTTC. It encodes CASSLRTGLVIYEQYF.

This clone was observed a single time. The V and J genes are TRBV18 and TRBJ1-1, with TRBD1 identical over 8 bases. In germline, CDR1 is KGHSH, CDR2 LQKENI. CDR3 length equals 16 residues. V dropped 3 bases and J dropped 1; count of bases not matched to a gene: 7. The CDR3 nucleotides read TGTGCCAGCTCACCGGACCGGGACAGGAGGAACACTGAAGCTTTCTTT. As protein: CASSPDRDRRNTEAFF.

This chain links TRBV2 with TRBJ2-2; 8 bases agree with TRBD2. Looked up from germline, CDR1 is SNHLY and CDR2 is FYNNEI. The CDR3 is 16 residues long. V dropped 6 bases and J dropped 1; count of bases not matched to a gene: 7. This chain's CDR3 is CASRGVGGVNTGELFF. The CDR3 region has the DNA TGTGCCAGCAGGGGCGTCGGGGGGGTGAACACCGGGGAGCTGTTTTTT.

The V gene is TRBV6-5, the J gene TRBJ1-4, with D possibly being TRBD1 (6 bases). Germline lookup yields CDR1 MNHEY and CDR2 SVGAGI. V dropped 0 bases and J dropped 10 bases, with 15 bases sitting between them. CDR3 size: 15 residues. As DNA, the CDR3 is TGTGCCAGCAGTTACTCGAAAACAGGGTTGGTAAAACTGTTTTTT. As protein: CASSYSKTGLVKLFF.

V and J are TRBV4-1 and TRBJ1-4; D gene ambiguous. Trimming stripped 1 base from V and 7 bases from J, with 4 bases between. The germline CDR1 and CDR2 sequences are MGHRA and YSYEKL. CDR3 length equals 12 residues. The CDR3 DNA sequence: TGCGCCAGCAGCCAAGTGGCTGAAAAACTGTTTTTT. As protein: CASSQVAEKLFF.

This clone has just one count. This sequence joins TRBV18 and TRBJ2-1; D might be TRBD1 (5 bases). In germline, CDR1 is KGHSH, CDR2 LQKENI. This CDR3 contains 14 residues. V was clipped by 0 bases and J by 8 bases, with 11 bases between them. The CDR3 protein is CASSPPTRVYEQFF. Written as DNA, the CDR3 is TGTGCCAGCTCACCACCAACCAGGGTCTATGAGCAGTTCTTC.

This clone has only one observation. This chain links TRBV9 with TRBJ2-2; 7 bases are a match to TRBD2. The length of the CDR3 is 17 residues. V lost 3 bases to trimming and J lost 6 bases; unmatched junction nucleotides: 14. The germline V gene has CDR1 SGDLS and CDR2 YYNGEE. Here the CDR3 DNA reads TGTGCCAGCAGCGGAACCGGGAGGCGAATCGGGGCCGGGGAGCTGTTTTTT. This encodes CASSGTGRRIGAGELFF.

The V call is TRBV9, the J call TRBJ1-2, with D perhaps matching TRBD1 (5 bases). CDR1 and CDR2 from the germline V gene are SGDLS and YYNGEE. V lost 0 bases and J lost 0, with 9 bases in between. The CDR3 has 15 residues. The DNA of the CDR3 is TGTGCCAGCAGCGTAGCCCCGACAGCTAACTATGGCTACACCTTC. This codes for CASSVAPTANYGYTF.

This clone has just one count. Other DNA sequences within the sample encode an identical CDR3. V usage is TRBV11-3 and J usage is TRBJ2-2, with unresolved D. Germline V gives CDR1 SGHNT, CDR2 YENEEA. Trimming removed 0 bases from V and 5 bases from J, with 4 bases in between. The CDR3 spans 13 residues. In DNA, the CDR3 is TGTGCCAGCAGCTTAGATTTTACCGGGGAGCTGTTTTTT. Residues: CASSLDFTGELFF.